The sequence of this TCR beta chain was determined in a study of blood T cell repertoires in COVID-19 (dated by TCRdb to about 2020). Regarding the research as a whole: Samples from collaborators originated in the United States, Italy and Spain and spanned both the acute and convalescent phases of COVID-19. The prospective study material was composed of cDNA or gDNA derived from T cells, B-cell-depleted T cells, or PBMCs. The dataset comprised deeply sampled blood TCRbeta repertoires from subjects exposed to, actively infected with, or recovered from COVID-19. The repertoires were released in a freely available public database meant as a resource for research on the immune response to SARS-CoV-2. Samples came from the ongoing ImmuneRACE study (first 160 participants) plus 1,254 subjects from 6 global collaborators. A de-identified subject ID, COVID-19 status, age in years and sex were almost always included in the sample metadata. HLA class I and class II types, where available, came from metadata supplied by the sample provider rather than from assay-based typing.

TCRbeta CDR3 regions were amplified from genomic DNA using the immunoSEQ Assay, a bias-controlled multiplex PCR. The published analysis was carried out like this. Nucleated cell counts per sample were estimated from amplification of reference gene primers within the assay. To quantify the absolute abundance of each unique TCRbeta CDR3 rearrangement, sequence reads were collapsed and filtered. For each sample, productive Simpson clonality was calculated as the square root of Simpson's diversity index over productive rearrangements. Sourced from immuneACCESS, this table was stored by TCRdb with only in-frame sequences that have V and J called. A share of the clones is absent; for the studies checked, an unresolved V gene accounts for under half, and the remainder has no known explanation. The DNA gave D and trimming, while V, J and clone size come from that table. This sample holds tens of thousands of clones; 87% were observed only once. The ten largest clones take up about 24% of the sample.

Collaborating institutions collected whole blood in K2EDTA tubes following their own protocols. For TCRbeta analysis, collaborators shipped samples as frozen whole blood, isolated PBMCs, or DNA extracted from either of those sample types. Overall results and qualifications from the work: The amount of clinical and demographic metadata varied by source and participant and was provided uncurated.

Note on this clone: Its antigen specificity is not known. The record has no base qualities; no much larger clone is one base away.

From a lookup of the germline V gene, CDR1 and CDR2 are SGHTA and FQGNSA. V loses 3 bases of germline sequence and J loses 5 bases, and the interval between the two ends is 11 bases. Spanning cysteine to phenylalanine, the CDR3 consists of 13 amino acids. Only the CDR3 region is kept as DNA, spanning 39 bases read in frame from base 1. This sequence was found in a man over 45 with active or convalescent COVID-19. The sample consisted of peripheral blood. Here the chain combines TRBV7-2 and TRBJ2-7; 6 matching bases give a weak D call of TRBD2. The DNA sequence is as follows: TGTGCCAGCAGCTTTCTCCCGGGGGACGAGCAGTACTTC. Translated, it reads CASSFLPGDEQYF.